The 10 T cell receptor beta chains reported below all come from one sample, sequenced in a study of blood T cell repertoires in COVID-19. Using immunoSEQ multiplex PCR, the repertoire was profiled, and TCRdb retains in-frame clones only, with some absent. This table holds more than 200,000 clones, over 70% found once. Sequenced: peripheral blood. These receptors originate from a woman older than 75 with acute or convalescent COVID-19.

This clone is a singleton in its sample. The V and J genes are TRBV6-1 and TRBJ1-5, with TRBD1 matching 11 bases. The junction had 8 bases not matched to a gene; V was cut back by 4 bases and J by 6 bases. This CDR3 has 16 amino acids. Germline values: CDR1 MNHNS, CDR2 SASEGT. CDR3 nucleotides: TGTGCCAGCAGTGTACCAGGGACAGGGGGAACTCAGCCCCAGCATTTT. The encoded protein is CASSVPGTGGTQPQHF.

J is TRBJ2-2 and V is TRBV27, with D tentatively TRBD1 (5 bases). Germline V CDR1 and CDR2: MNHEY, SMNVEV (reference sequence). The CDR3 covers 14 residues. Between the trimmed V and J ends, which lost 5 bases and 5 bases, there was a span of 12 bases. CDR3 nucleotide sequence: TGTGCCAGCAGTCTACCAGGGAATACCGGGGAGCTGTTTTTT. This translates into CASSLPGNTGELFF.

The J gene is TRBJ1-6, the V gene TRBV6-5, with 7 bases fitting TRBD1. The CDR3 has 14 amino acids. CDR1 is MNHEY, CDR2 SVGAGI, per germline. Losses at the gene ends were 7 bases for V and 7 bases for J; bases not matched to a gene: 7. The CDR3 region has the DNA TGTGCCAGCACCTTTGACAGGGCGAATTCACCCCTCCACTTT. Translation gives CASTFDRANSPLHF.

J is TRBJ1-5 and V is TRBV19; a weak D match, TRBD1 (6 bases). The length of the CDR3 is 17 residues. Trimming took 3 bases from V and 3 from J, leaving 18 bases between them. CDR1 is LNHDA, CDR2 SQIVND, per germline (reference sequence). The CDR3 DNA reads as TGTGCCAGTAGTATCCCCGGGACACGGAAGCTCAATCAGCCCCAGCATTTT. Protein sequence: CASSIPGTRKLNQPQHF. Using reference TRBV19 and TRBJ1-5 for the parts outside the CDR3, the full variable domain is DGGITQSPKYLFRKEGQNVTLSCEQNLNHDAMYWYRQDPGQGLRLIYYSQIVNDFQKGDIAEGYSVSREKKESFPLTVTSAQKNPTAFYLCASSIPGTRKLNQPQHFGDGTRLSIL.

The V and J genes are TRBV3-1 (or the pseudogene TRBV3-2) and TRBJ1-1, with 9 positions matching TRBD1. This CDR3 has 14 amino acids. The V gene's germline CDR1 is LGHDT and CDR2 YNNKEL (reference sequence). J lost 3 bases, V lost 2 bases, and 1 base had no gene match. CDR3 coding DNA: TGTGCCAGCAGCCAAAGGGACAGGGACACTGAAGCTTTCTTT. Translated, it gives CASSQRDRDTEAFF.

The V gene is TRBV20-1, the J gene TRBJ2-1; weak D call: TRBD1 (6 bases). This CDR3 spans 14 amino acids. Germline CDR1 reads DFQATT; CDR2 reads SNEGSKA (reference sequence). The V gene lost 3 bases and the J gene lost 2 bases, with 11 bases spanning the gap. The CDR3 DNA sequence: TGCAGTGCTAGTACAGGGCTAACCTACAATGAGCAGTTCTTC. Translating it yields CSASTGLTYNEQFF.

This clone has ten or more counts. J is TRBJ2-4 and V is TRBV4-1, with TRBD2 matching 10 bases. Germline CDR1 is MGHRA and CDR2 is YSYEKL. This CDR3 spans 17 amino acids. Trimming cost V 1 base and J 6 bases; bases outside gene matches: 9. Written as DNA, the CDR3 is TGCGCCAGCAGCCAAGGTGAGGTGCTAGCGGGAGCAAACATTCAGTACTTC. Amino acid sequence: CASSQGEVLAGANIQYF.

The J gene is TRBJ2-7, the V gene TRBV5-1; no clear D. The CDR3 length is 14 residues. The V end was cut by 0 bases, the J end by 0 bases, with 7 bases between. Germline CDR1 SGHRS, CDR2 YFSETQ. The CDR3 sequence is CASSLGPGSYEQYF. The DNA of the CDR3 is TGCGCCAGCAGCTTGGGGCCGGGCTCCTACGAGCAGTACTTC.

This clone has more than one count but fewer than ten. The chain recombines TRBV19 with TRBJ2-2, with D tentatively TRBD1 (5 bases). The CDR3 consists of 15 residues. CDR1 and CDR2 from the germline V gene are LNHDA and SQIVND (reference sequence). Trimming pared 7 bases from V and 3 bases from J, leaving 15 bases between. The chain's CDR3 is CASIRTYTDTGELFF. In DNA, the CDR3 is TGTGCCAGTATCAGGACATACACTGACACCGGGGAGCTGTTTTTT.

This sequence joins TRBV19 and TRBJ1-4; TRBD1 agrees at 7 bases. V was clipped by 5 bases and J by 2 bases; unmatched bases: 5. The germline CDR1 and CDR2 sequences are LNHDA and SQIVND (reference sequence). CDR3 size: 15 residues. CDR3 residues: CASSSGGITNEKLFF. CDR3 bases: TGTGCCAGTAGTTCAGGGGGTATTACTAATGAAAAACTGTTTTTT.